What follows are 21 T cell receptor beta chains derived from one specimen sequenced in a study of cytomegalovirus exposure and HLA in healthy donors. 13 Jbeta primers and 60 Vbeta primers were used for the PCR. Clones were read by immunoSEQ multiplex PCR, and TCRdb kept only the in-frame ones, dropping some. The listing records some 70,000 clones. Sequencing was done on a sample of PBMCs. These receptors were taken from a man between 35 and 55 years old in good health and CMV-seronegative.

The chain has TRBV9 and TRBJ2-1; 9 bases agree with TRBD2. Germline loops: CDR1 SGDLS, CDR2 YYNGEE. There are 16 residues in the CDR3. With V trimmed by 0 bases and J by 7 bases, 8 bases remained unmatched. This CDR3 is CASSVGGGRALNEQFF. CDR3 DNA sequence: TGTGCCAGCAGCGTAGGGGGCGGGAGGGCCTTGAATGAGCAGTTCTTC.

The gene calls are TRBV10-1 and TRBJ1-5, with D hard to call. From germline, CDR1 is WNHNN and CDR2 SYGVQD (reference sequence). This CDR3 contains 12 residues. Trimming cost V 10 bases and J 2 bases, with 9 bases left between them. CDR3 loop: CATPSGNQPQHF. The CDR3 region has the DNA TGCGCCACCCCGTCCGGCAATCAGCCCCAGCATTTT.

The CDR3 loop is CASSESGNNEQFF. The CDR3 nucleotides are TGCGCCAGCAGTGAGTCGGGCAACAATGAGCAGTTCTTC. The rearrangement links TRBV10-1 to TRBJ2-1, with D hard to call. This CDR3 has 13 residues. The V gene's germline CDR1 is WNHNN and CDR2 SYGVQD (reference sequence). Trimming removed 0 bases at V and 5 bases at J, with 5 bases between.

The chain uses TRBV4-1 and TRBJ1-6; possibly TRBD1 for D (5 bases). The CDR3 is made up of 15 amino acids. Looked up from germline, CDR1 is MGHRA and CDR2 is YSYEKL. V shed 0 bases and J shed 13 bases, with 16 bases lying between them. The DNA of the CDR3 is TGCGCCAGCAGCCAAGATCTCCAGGGTACGGGTCCCCTCCACTTT. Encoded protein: CASSQDLQGTGPLHF.

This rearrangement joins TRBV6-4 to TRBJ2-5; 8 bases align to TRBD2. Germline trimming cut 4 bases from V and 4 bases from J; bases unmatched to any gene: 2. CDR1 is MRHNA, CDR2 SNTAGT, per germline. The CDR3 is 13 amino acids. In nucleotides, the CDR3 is TGTGCCAGCAGTGTCCGGGAGGGAGAGACCCAGTACTTC. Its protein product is CASSVREGETQYF.

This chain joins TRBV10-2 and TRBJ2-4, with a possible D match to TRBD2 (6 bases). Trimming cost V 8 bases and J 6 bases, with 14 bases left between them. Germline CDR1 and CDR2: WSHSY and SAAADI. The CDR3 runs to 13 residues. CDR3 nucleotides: TGCGCCAGCCGAACGCAGGGAGGAAACATTCAGTACTTC. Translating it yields CASRTQGGNIQYF.

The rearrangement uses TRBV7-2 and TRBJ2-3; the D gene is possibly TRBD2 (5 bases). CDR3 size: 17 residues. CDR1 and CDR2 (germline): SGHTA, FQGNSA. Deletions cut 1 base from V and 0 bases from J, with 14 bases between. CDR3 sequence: CASSLGARGSSTDTQYF. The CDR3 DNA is TGTGCCAGCAGCTTAGGGGCCCGTGGGAGTAGCACAGATACGCAGTATTTT.

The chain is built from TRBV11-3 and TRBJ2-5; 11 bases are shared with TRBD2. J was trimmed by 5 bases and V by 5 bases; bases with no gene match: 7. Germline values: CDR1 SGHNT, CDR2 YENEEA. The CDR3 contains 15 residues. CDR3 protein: CASSRGTSGLETQYF. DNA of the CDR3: TGTGCCAGCAGCAGAGGGACTAGCGGATTGGAGACCCAGTACTTC.

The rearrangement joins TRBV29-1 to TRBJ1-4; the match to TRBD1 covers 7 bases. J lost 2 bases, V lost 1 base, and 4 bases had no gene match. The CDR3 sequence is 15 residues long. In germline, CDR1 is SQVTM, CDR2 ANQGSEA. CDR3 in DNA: TGCAGCGTTGAAGGAGGGGGCACGACTAATGAAAAACTGTTTTTT. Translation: CSVEGGGTTNEKLFF.

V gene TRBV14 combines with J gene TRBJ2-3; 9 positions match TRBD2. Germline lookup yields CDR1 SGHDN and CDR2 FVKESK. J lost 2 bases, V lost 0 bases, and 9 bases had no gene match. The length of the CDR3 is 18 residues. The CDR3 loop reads CASSQDLVAGGLTDTQYF. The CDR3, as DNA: TGTGCCAGCAGCCAAGATCTTGTTGCGGGAGGGCTCACAGATACGCAGTATTTT.

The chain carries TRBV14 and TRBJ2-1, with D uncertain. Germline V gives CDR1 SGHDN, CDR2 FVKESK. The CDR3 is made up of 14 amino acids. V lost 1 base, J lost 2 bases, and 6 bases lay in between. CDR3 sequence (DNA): TGTGCCAGCAGCCAAGCGCTAGCCTACAATGAGCAGTTCTTC. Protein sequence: CASSQALAYNEQFF.

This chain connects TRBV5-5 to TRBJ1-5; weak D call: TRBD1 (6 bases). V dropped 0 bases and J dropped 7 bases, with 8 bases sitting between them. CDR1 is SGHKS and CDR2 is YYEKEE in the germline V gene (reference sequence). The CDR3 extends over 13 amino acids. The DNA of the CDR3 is TGTGCCAGCAGCTTGGAGGGGGGGCAGCCCCAGCATTTT. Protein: CASSLEGGQPQHF.

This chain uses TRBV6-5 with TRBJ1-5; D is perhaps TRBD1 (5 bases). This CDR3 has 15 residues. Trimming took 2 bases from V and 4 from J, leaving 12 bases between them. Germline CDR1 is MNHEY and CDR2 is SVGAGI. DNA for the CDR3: TGTGCCAGCAGTTACGGGGGAGGTGGTAATCAGCCCCAGCATTTT. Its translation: CASSYGGGGNQPQHF.

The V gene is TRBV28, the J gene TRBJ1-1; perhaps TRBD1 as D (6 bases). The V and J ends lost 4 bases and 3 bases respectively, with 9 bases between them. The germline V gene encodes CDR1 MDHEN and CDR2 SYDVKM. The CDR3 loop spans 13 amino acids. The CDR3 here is CASSSGTHTEAFF. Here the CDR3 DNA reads TGTGCCAGCAGTTCCGGGACACACACTGAAGCTTTCTTT.

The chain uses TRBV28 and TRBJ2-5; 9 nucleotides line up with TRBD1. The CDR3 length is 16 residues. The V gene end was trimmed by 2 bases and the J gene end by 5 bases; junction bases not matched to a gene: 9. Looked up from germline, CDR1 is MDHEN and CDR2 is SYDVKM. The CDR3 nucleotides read TGTGCCAGCAGTTTAGAAGGACAGGGGATAGTGGAGACCCAGTACTTC. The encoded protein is CASSLEGQGIVETQYF.

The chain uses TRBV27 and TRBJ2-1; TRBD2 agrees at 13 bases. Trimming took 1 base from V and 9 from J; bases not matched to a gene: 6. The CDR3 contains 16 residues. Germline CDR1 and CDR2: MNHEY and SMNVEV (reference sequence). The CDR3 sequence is CASSLLGLAGASEQFF. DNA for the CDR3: TGTGCCAGCAGTTTATTAGGACTAGCGGGAGCGAGTGAGCAGTTCTTC.

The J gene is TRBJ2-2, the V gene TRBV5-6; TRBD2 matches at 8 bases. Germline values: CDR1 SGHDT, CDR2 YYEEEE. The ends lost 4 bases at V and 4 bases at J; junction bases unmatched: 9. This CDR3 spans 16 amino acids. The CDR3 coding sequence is TGTGCCAGCAGCCTGGGGGGTAGCGGGATCACCGGGGAGCTGTTTTTT. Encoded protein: CASSLGGSGITGELFF.

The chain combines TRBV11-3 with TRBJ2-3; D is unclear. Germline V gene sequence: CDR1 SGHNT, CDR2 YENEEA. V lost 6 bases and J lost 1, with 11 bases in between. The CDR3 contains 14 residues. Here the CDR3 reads CASSFRSGTDTQYF. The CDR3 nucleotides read TGTGCCAGCAGTTTTCGTTCTGGCACAGATACGCAGTATTTT.

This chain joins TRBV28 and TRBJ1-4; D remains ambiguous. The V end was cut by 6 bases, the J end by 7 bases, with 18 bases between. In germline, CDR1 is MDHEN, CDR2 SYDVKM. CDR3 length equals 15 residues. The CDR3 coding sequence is TGTGCCAGCAGGCGTAGCACCCCGGCCGGTGAAAAACTGTTTTTT. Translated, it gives CASRRSTPAGEKLFF.

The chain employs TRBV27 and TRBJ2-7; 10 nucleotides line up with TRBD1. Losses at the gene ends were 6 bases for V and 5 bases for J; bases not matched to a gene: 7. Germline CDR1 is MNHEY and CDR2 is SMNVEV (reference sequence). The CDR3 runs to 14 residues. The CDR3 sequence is CASRKGQGSHEQYF. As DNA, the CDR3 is TGTGCCAGCAGAAAGGGACAGGGGTCCCACGAGCAGTACTTC.

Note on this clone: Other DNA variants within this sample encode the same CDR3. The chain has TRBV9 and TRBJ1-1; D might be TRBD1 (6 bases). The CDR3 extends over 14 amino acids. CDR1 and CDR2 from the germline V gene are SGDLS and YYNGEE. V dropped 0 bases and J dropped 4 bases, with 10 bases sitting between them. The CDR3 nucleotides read TGTGCCAGCAGCGTAGACAGGGATGGCACTGAAGCTTTCTTT. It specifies CASSVDRDGTEAFF.